Listed here are 22 T cell receptor beta chains from one sample, sequenced in a study of radiation and T cells in renal cell carcinoma. Treatment in this sample: treatment-naive control, cytoreductive nephrectomy. Data came from immunoSEQ multiplex PCR; TCRdb stores just in-frame clones and leaves some out. Altogether approximately 16,000 clones are present, about 53% being singletons, with the ten largest covering about 8.9%. The material sequenced was tumor tissue, taken from a patient whose treatment was nephrectomy without radiotherapy. The receptors shown here come from a man between 35 and 55 years old with renal cell carcinoma.

This chain joins TRBV19 and TRBJ1-2; D not certain. With 4 bases removed from V and 4 bases from J, the gap between germline ends came to 25 bases. There are 18 residues in the CDR3. CDR1 is LNHDA, CDR2 SQIVND, per germline (reference sequence). CDR3 loop: CASSKDGVSSPRGYGYTF. The CDR3 DNA reads TGTGCCAGTAGTAAGGATGGGGTATCATCCCCTCGGGGCTATGGCTACACCTTC.

This clone was picked up a small number of times. The chain uses TRBV2 and TRBJ1-5, with D hard to call. Germline CDR1 is SNHLY and CDR2 is FYNNEI. V was clipped by 3 bases and J by 1 base, with 1 base between them. The CDR3 has 12 residues. CDR3: CASSDSNQPQHF. The CDR3, as DNA: TGTGCCAGCAGTGACAGCAATCAGCCCCAGCATTTT. Full variable domain (outside the CDR3, taken from reference TRBV2 and TRBJ1-5): EPEVTQTPSHQVTQMGQEVILRCVPISNHLYFYWYRQILGQKVEFLVSFYNNEISEKSEIFDDQFSVERPDGSNFTLKIRSTKLEDSAMYFCASSDSNQPQHFGDGTRLSIL.

This clone was observed a few times. The chain joins TRBV14 to TRBJ2-1, with TRBD1 as a possible D gene (6 bases). CDR1 is SGHDN, CDR2 FVKESK, per germline. This CDR3 comprises 15 residues. Trimming cost V 0 bases and J 3 bases, with 9 bases left between them. The CDR3 loop is CASSQDPRGYNEQFF. The CDR3 bases are TGTGCCAGCAGCCAAGATCCCAGGGGCTACAATGAGCAGTTCTTC.

The genes are TRBV6-1 and TRBJ1-3; no reliable D call. Germline-derived CDR1 and CDR2 are MNHNS and SASEGT. The CDR3 runs to 14 residues. The V end lost 10 bases, the J end lost 4 bases, and 17 bases lay between the germline ends. The CDR3 sequence is CATHKPSLGNTIYF. CDR3 DNA sequence: TGTGCCACCCACAAACCCTCTCTGGGAAACACCATATATTTT.

This clone was counted a single time. The chain joins TRBV28 to TRBJ2-3, with D possibly being TRBD2 (5 bases). Per germline, CDR1 MDHEN and CDR2 SYDVKM. V lost 6 bases to trimming and J lost 7 bases, with 11 bases between them. There are 12 residues in the CDR3. The CDR3 nucleotides are TGTGCCAGCAGAAAGAGGGTATATACGCAGTATTTT. It encodes CASRKRVYTQYF. The whole variable domain, remainder taken from reference TRBV28 and TRBJ2-3, is DVKVTQSSRYLVKRTGEKVFLECVQDMDHENMFWYRQDPGLGLRLIYFSYDVKMKEKGDIPEGYSVSREKKERFSLILESASTNQTSMYLCASRKRVYTQYFGPGTRLTVL.

The chain recombines TRBV2 with TRBJ2-3; 10 bases agree with TRBD1. The germline V gene encodes CDR1 SNHLY and CDR2 FYNNEI. This CDR3 spans 15 amino acids. V trimming: 6 bases; J trimming: 4 bases; junction bases outside the gene matches: 7. CDR3 loop: CASSPGTGAPDTQYF. CDR3 DNA sequence: TGTGCCAGCAGCCCCGGGACAGGGGCACCAGATACGCAGTATTTT.

The rearrangement joins TRBV19 to TRBJ1-1; TRBD1 agrees at 10 bases. After removal of 5 bases from V and 10 bases from J, the junction contained 7 bases not matched to a gene. Per the germline V gene, CDR1 is LNHDA and CDR2 is SQIVND (reference sequence). The CDR3 spans 13 residues. The CDR3 DNA sequence: TGTGCCAGTAGTTTGACAGGGGGCTTTGGAGCTTTCTTT. Amino acids: CASSLTGGFGAFF.

The chain links TRBV4-1 to TRBJ1-1; D is undetermined. This CDR3 has 14 amino acids. V was cut by 1 base and J by 4 bases, with 10 bases left in between. Germline values: CDR1 MGHRA, CDR2 YSYEKL. CDR3 amino acids: CASSQGAGTTEAFF. The DNA for the CDR3 is TGCGCCAGCAGCCAAGGAGCAGGAACCACTGAAGCTTTCTTT.

This chain links TRBV19 with TRBJ1-4; 7 nucleotides align to TRBD1. This CDR3 has 18 residues. Losses at the gene ends were 3 bases for V and 5 bases for J; bases not matched to a gene: 15. The germline gives CDR1 LNHDA, CDR2 SQIVND (reference sequence). DNA of the CDR3: TGTGCCAGTAGTATTTACTTTGGGACCGGGACAGCGAATGAAAAACTGTTTTTT. This sequence encodes CASSIYFGTGTANEKLFF.

The V and J genes are TRBV19 and TRBJ2-1; perhaps TRBD2 as D (5 bases). Germline lookup yields CDR1 LNHDA and CDR2 SQIVND (reference sequence). The CDR3 has 17 residues. Trimming removed 4 bases at V and 3 bases at J, with 19 bases between. The CDR3 loop is CASSTPGSRSYYNEQFF. For the CDR3, the DNA is TGTGCCAGTAGTACCCCGGGATCCCGCTCTTACTACAATGAGCAGTTCTTC.

The chain recombines TRBV28 with TRBJ2-3; no reliable D call. The CDR3 covers 13 residues. Trimming left V 3 bases short and J 2 bases short, with 6 bases between. Per germline, CDR1 MDHEN and CDR2 SYDVKM. DNA for the CDR3: TGTGCCAGCAGTTTTTCTAACACAGATACGCAGTATTTT. As protein: CASSFSNTDTQYF.

CDR3 loop: CASSSGPLDGYTF. The CDR3 DNA is TGTGCCAGCAGCTCGGGCCCTTTGGATGGCTACACCTTC. This chain links TRBV5-6 with TRBJ1-2; D is undetermined. Per germline, CDR1 SGHDT and CDR2 YYEEEE. V was cut by 3 bases and J by 6 bases, with 12 bases left in between. The length of the CDR3 is 13 residues.

The chain uses TRBV6-5 and TRBJ2-3; TRBD1 aligns across 7 bases. Per germline, CDR1 MNHEY and CDR2 SVGAGI. This CDR3 contains 15 residues. V lost 0 bases to trimming and J lost 6 bases; unmatched junction nucleotides: 6. CDR3 in amino acids: CASSYSTGTADTQYF. CDR3 DNA: TGTGCCAGCAGTTACTCGACCGGGACAGCGGATACGCAGTATTTT.

The chain carries TRBV7-3 and TRBJ1-1, with TRBD1 matching over 9 bases. CDR3 size: 15 residues. CDR1 is SGHTA, CDR2 FQGTGA, per germline. With 3 bases clipped from V and 1 base from J, the junction kept 3 bases outside the gene matches. This chain's CDR3 is CASSFQGQGNTEAFF. The CDR3 DNA reads TGTGCCAGCAGCTTTCAGGGACAGGGGAACACTGAAGCTTTCTTT.

This clone was seen a few times. The gene calls are TRBV6-5 and TRBJ1-2, with TRBD1 matching 11 bases. CDR3 length: 15 amino acids. Germline loops: CDR1 MNHEY, CDR2 SVGAGI. V trimming: 6 bases; J trimming: 4 bases; junction bases outside the gene matches: 7. CDR3 nucleotide sequence: TGTGCCAGCAGCGCGGGACAGGGGGGAGTCTATGGCTACACCTTC. Protein sequence: CASSAGQGGVYGYTF.

The CDR3 DNA follows: TGTGCCAGTAGTATTGCCGGACTCTCCTACAATGAGCAGTTCTTC. It encodes CASSIAGLSYNEQFF. The V and J genes are TRBV19 and TRBJ2-1, with D maybe TRBD2 (5 bases). Between the trimmed V and J ends, which lost 3 bases and 0 bases, there was a span of 9 bases. In germline, CDR1 is LNHDA, CDR2 SQIVND (reference sequence). This CDR3 comprises 15 residues. The variable domain in full, with the rest retrieved from reference TRBV19 and TRBJ2-1, is DGGITQSPKYLFRKEGQNVTLSCEQNLNHDAMYWYRQDPGQGLRLIYYSQIVNDFQKGDIAEGYSVSREKKESFPLTVTSAQKNPTAFYLCASSIAGLSYNEQFFGPGTRLTVL.

V gene TRBV27 combines with J gene TRBJ1-5; no clear D gene. The CDR3 extends over 13 amino acids. The V gene's germline CDR1 is MNHEY and CDR2 SMNVEV (reference sequence). V lost 4 bases to trimming and J lost 5 bases, with 9 bases between them. The CDR3 region is CASSWAQDQPQHF. The CDR3, as DNA: TGTGCCAGCAGTTGGGCTCAGGATCAGCCCCAGCATTTT.

The V gene is TRBV6-1, the J gene TRBJ2-5, with D hard to call. Germline CDR1 and CDR2: MNHNS and SASEGT. Trimming left V 1 base short and J 1 base short, with 7 bases between. This CDR3 has 14 amino acids. The CDR3 region has the DNA TGTGCCAGCAGTGAAGATAACAGCCAAGAGACCCAGTACTTC. It encodes CASSEDNSQETQYF.

This sequence joins TRBV5-1 and TRBJ2-3, with D possibly matching TRBD1 (6 bases). This CDR3 comprises 14 residues. CDR1 is SGHRS and CDR2 is YFSETQ in the germline V gene. The V end was cut by 4 bases, the J end by 6 bases, with 15 bases between. This CDR3 is CASSVQGPRDTQYF. The CDR3 bases are TGCGCCAGCAGCGTACAGGGTCCTAGGGATACGCAGTATTTT.

V and J are TRBV4-3 and TRBJ1-5; unclear D gene. The CDR3 is 13 amino acids. Trimming removed 0 bases from V and 6 bases from J, with 6 bases in between. The germline V gene has CDR1 LGHNA and CDR2 YSLEER. In DNA form, the CDR3 reads TGCGCCAGCAGCCAAGATGTCGCTCAGCCCCAGCATTTT. This sequence encodes CASSQDVAQPQHF.

The V gene is TRBV5-1, the J gene TRBJ2-5; D remains ambiguous. Looked up from germline, CDR1 is SGHRS and CDR2 is YFSETQ. This CDR3 region has 11 residues. The V end was cut by 1 base, the J end by 7 bases, with 5 bases between. The CDR3 bases are TGCGCCAGCAGCTTGTCTGGGACCCAGTACTTC. This translates into CASSLSGTQYF.

This clone was detected only a few times. The chain couples TRBV5-1 to TRBJ1-2, with D tentatively TRBD1 (6 bases). Trimming removed 4 bases at V and 2 bases at J, with 6 bases between. In germline, CDR1 is SGHRS, CDR2 YFSETQ. This CDR3 spans 12 amino acids. CDR3 coding DNA: TGCGCCAGCAGCACAGGGAACTATGGCTACACCTTC. Its translation: CASSTGNYGYTF.